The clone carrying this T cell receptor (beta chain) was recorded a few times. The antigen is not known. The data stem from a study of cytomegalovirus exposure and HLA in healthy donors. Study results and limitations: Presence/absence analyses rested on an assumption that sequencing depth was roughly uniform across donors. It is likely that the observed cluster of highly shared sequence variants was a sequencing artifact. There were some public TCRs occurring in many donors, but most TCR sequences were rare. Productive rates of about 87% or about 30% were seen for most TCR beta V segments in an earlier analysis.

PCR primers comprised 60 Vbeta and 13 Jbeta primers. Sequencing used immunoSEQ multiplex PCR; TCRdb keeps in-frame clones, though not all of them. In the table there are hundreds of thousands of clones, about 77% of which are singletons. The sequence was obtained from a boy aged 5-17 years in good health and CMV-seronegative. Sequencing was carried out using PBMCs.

CDR3 sequence: CASSLDGISGANVLTF. The CDR3 DNA follows: TGCGCCAGCAGCTTAGACGGGATCTCTGGGGCCAACGTCCTGACTTTC. The V and J genes are TRBV5-1 and TRBJ2-6, with D possibly TRBD2 on 5 matching bases. Germline V gives CDR1 SGHRS, CDR2 YFSETQ. This CDR3 spans 16 amino acids. Between the trimmed V and J ends, which lost 2 bases and 0 bases, there was a span of 9 bases.